This TCR beta chain was retrieved from a study of shared clonotypes between healthy human individuals. The V end lost 5 bases, the J end lost 3 bases, and 11 bases lay between the germline ends. Per germline, CDR1 MNHEY and CDR2 SMNVEV (reference sequence). This CDR3 spans 13 amino acids. Selected positively for CCR7 and CD45RO-negative, naive CD8 cells excluded terminally differentiated effector memory CD45RA+ cells. Concerning this clone itself: Other DNA variants within this sample encode the same CDR3.

The repertoire was sequenced with immunoSEQ multiplex PCR; TCRdb's copy has only in-frame clones and lacks some. In the table there are about 800,000 clones, 96% of which are singletons. This receptor was obtained from a man aged 25-45 years in good health. The gene calls are TRBV27 and TRBJ2-7; D call uncertain. Sequenced sample: naive CD8+ T cells sorted from blood. The CDR3 bases are TGTGCCAGCAGTCTCCAAGGTGGCTACGAGCAGTACTTC. The encoded protein is CASSLQGGYEQYF.